The 22 T cell receptor beta chains given below trace back to one sample, sequenced in a study of blood T cell repertoires in COVID-19. Profiled with immunoSEQ multiplex PCR; TCRdb holds only in-frame clones, not every one. The table records fewer than 250,000 clones, around 84% of them present only once. Sequencing input: PBMCs or T cells enriched from blood (not recorded which). These receptors were collected from a woman in her thirties who had recovered from COVID-19.

This sequence joins TRBV6-1 and TRBJ1-1, with no clear D. The CDR3 loop spans 12 amino acids. Germline CDR1 is MNHNS and CDR2 is SASEGT. Deletions cut 0 bases from V and 8 bases from J, with 7 bases between. CDR3 in amino acids: CASSEAQVEAFF. The DNA of the CDR3 is TGTGCCAGCAGTGAAGCGCAGGTAGAAGCTTTCTTT.

This clone showed up just a few times. The J gene is TRBJ1-4, the V gene TRBV21-1; the table gives TRBD1 as D, unverified against the DNA. TRBV21-1 corresponds to a pseudogene. The CDR3 consists of 15 residues. The chain's CDR3 is CASSKDRGTNEKLFF. CDR3 in DNA: TGTGCCAGCAGCAAAGACAGGGGAACTAATGAAAAACTGTTTTTT.

This chain links TRBV6-5 with TRBJ2-2; 9 nucleotides match TRBD1. Per the germline V gene, CDR1 is MNHEY and CDR2 is SVGAGI. Trimming took 6 bases from V and 1 from J; bases not matched to a gene: 3. This CDR3 is built from 15 residues. The chain's CDR3 is CASRKGQGNTGELFF. The CDR3 DNA reads TGTGCCAGCAGAAAGGGACAGGGGAACACCGGGGAGCTGTTTTTT.

This chain uses TRBV7-9 with TRBJ2-3; D ambiguous. Trimming took 5 bases from V and 3 from J, leaving 9 bases between them. Per germline, CDR1 SEHNR and CDR2 FQNEAQ (reference sequence). The CDR3 consists of 13 residues. This CDR3 reads CASSPPGTDTQYF. The CDR3 nucleotides are TGTGCCAGCAGCCCTCCAGGTACAGATACGCAGTATTTT.

CDR3 sequence (DNA): TGTGCCACCAGCAGAGATGCAGGGCCTGGAAACACCATATATTTT. This translates into CATSRDAGPGNTIYF. This sequence joins TRBV15 and TRBJ1-3, with D possibly being TRBD1 (5 bases). V was pared by 0 bases and J by 2 bases, with 8 bases between. The CDR3 spans 15 residues. Germline V gene lookup returns CDR1 LNHNV and CDR2 YYDKDF (reference sequence).

The genes are TRBV3-1 (or the pseudogene TRBV3-2) and TRBJ2-3, with D unresolved. In germline, CDR1 is LGHDT, CDR2 YNNKEL (reference sequence). This CDR3 is built from 13 residues. Deletions cut 0 bases from V and 3 bases from J, with 4 bases between. CDR3 coding DNA: TGTGCCAGCAGCCAAGAGCGGACAGATACGCAGTATTTT. Protein: CASSQERTDTQYF.

This chain links TRBV30 with TRBJ1-6; TRBD1 matches at 8 bases. Germline lookup yields CDR1 GTSNPN and CDR2 SVGIG (reference sequence). The junction had 14 bases not matched to a gene; V was cut back by 6 bases and J by 10 bases. This CDR3 is built from 15 residues. The CDR3 nucleotides read TGTGCCTGCCCTTTTAGGACAGGGAGTCAGTCACCCCTCCACTTT. This gives the protein CACPFRTGSQSPLHF. The whole variable domain, filled in from reference TRBV30 and TRBJ1-6, reads SQTIHQWPATLVQPVGSPLSLECTVEGTSNPNLYWYRQAAGRGLQLLFYSVGIGQISSEVPQNLSASRPQDRQFILSSKKLLLSDSGFYLCACPFRTGSQSPLHFGNGTRLTVT.

V and J are TRBV4-2 and TRBJ1-2, with 11 positions matching TRBD1. This CDR3 has 17 residues. Unmatched junction bases numbered 11, after V lost 2 bases and J lost 6 bases. The germline V gene encodes CDR1 LGHNA and CDR2 YNFKEQ. The DNA for the CDR3 is TGTGCCAGCAGCCAAATTTGGGGGGACAGGGGGGAGGATGGCTACACCTTC. Translating it yields CASSQIWGDRGEDGYTF.

The chain uses TRBV7-9 and TRBJ2-5; TRBD2 matches at 7 bases. This CDR3 has 16 amino acids. With V trimmed by 5 bases and J by 1 base, 10 bases remained unmatched. Germline V gene data show CDR1 as SEHNR and CDR2 as FQNEAQ (reference sequence). The CDR3 here is CASSPGSGGRQETQYF. The CDR3 coding sequence is TGTGCCAGCAGCCCGGGCTCGGGAGGACGCCAAGAGACCCAGTACTTC.

The gene calls are TRBV6-6 and TRBJ2-7; D is possibly TRBD2 (5 bases). The CDR3 is made up of 14 amino acids. With 8 bases removed from V and 4 bases from J, the gap between germline ends came to 18 bases. In germline, CDR1 is MNHNY, CDR2 SVGAGI (reference sequence). The CDR3 sequence: CASGLANKHYEQYF. The CDR3 DNA reads TGTGCCAGCGGGCTAGCCAATAAACATTACGAGCAGTACTTC.

V usage is TRBV27 and J usage is TRBJ2-2, with a weak D call TRBD2 (6 bases). The V and J ends lost 4 bases and 3 bases respectively, with 12 bases between them. The CDR3 is 15 amino acids. Germline V lookup: CDR1 MNHEY, CDR2 SMNVEV (reference sequence). For the CDR3, the DNA is TGTGCCAGCAGTTCAGGGACTGTTTACACCGGGGAGCTGTTTTTT. Protein sequence: CASSSGTVYTGELFF.

The chain employs TRBV27 and TRBJ1-1; 7 bases match TRBD1. CDR3 length equals 15 residues. Unmatched junction bases numbered 8, after V lost 2 bases and J lost 5 bases. Germline CDR1 MNHEY, CDR2 SMNVEV (reference sequence). The CDR3 DNA sequence: TGTGCCAGCAGTTTAAGGACAGGCGGGGAAACTGAAGCTTTCTTT. Translation gives CASSLRTGGETEAFF.

The rearrangement joins TRBV23-1 to TRBJ2-4; a possible D gene is TRBD2 (5 bases). TRBV23-1 counts as an open reading frame of uncertain function. The length of the CDR3 is 14 residues. With 6 bases removed from V and 4 bases from J, the gap between germline ends came to 13 bases. CDR3 sequence: CASRGRIGKNIQYF. The CDR3 coding sequence is TGCGCCAGCAGGGGGAGAATAGGGAAAAACATTCAGTACTTC.

This clone was observed once. The chain uses TRBV5-8 and TRBJ1-2, with 8 bases matching TRBD1. Unmatched junction bases numbered 6, after V lost 4 bases and J lost 1 base. The CDR3 runs to 15 residues. Germline lookup yields CDR1 SGHTS and CDR2 YDEGEE. The CDR3 protein is CASSLLTGVNYGYTF. The DNA of the CDR3 is TGTGCCAGCAGCCTTCTGACAGGGGTTAACTATGGCTACACCTTC.

This clone was recorded only once. V gene TRBV7-2 combines with J gene TRBJ1-1, with TRBD1 as a possible D gene (6 bases). V lost 1 base to trimming and J lost 3 bases, with 9 bases between them. CDR3 length equals 14 residues. Germline V gene lookup returns CDR1 SGHTA and CDR2 FQGNSA. CDR3 loop: CASSLGTEYTEAFF. DNA of the CDR3: TGTGCCAGCAGCTTAGGGACAGAGTACACTGAAGCTTTCTTT. The full variable domain, rest sourced from reference TRBV7-2 and TRBJ1-1, is GAGVSQSPSNKVTEKGKDVELRCDPISGHTALYWYRQSLGQGLEFLIYFQGNSAPDKSGLPSDRFSAERTGGSVSTLTIQRTQQEDSAVYLCASSLGTEYTEAFFGQGTRLTVV.

The J gene is TRBJ2-1, the V gene TRBV19; a possible D gene is TRBD2 (6 bases). The CDR3 extends over 16 amino acids. From germline, CDR1 is LNHDA and CDR2 SQIVND (reference sequence). Trimming took off 3 bases at V and 1 base at J, with 13 bases between the two ends. The CDR3: CASSIERVVSYNEQFF. CDR3 DNA sequence: TGTGCCAGTAGTATCGAGCGGGTAGTTTCCTACAATGAGCAGTTCTTC.

J is TRBJ2-1 and V is TRBV3-1 (or the pseudogene TRBV3-2); 14 nucleotides align to TRBD2. The germline CDR1 and CDR2 sequences are LGHDT and YNNKEL (reference sequence). V dropped 3 bases and J dropped 7; count of bases not matched to a gene: 8. CDR3 length equals 17 residues. This CDR3 is CASSHLGLAGGGNEQFF. The DNA for the CDR3 is TGTGCCAGCAGCCACCTCGGACTAGCGGGGGGCGGTAATGAGCAGTTCTTC.

This clone was seen a single time. The V call is TRBV7-8, the J call TRBJ2-5, with TRBD2 matching 8 bases. This CDR3 has 18 residues. Germline V CDR1 and CDR2: SGHVS, FQNEAQ. Trimming took 4 bases from V and 0 from J; bases not matched to a gene: 13. The CDR3 bases are TGTGCCAGCAGCTCATCCTTCGGGGGGGTGATGTACCAAGAGACCCAGTACTTC. It codes for CASSSSFGGVMYQETQYF.

The rearrangement links TRBV9 to TRBJ2-3; TRBD2 matches 13 bases. Germline-derived CDR1 and CDR2 are SGDLS and YYNGEE. The CDR3 consists of 16 residues. V was pared by 4 bases and J by 8 bases, with 10 bases of the junction left unmatched. This CDR3 reads CASSSGTSGIYGTQYF. Here the CDR3 DNA reads TGTGCCAGCAGCTCTGGGACTAGCGGGATTTACGGTACGCAGTATTTT. The complete variable domain, with remaining parts taken from reference TRBV9 and TRBJ2-3, reads DSGVTQTPKHLITATGQRVTLRCSPRSGDLSVYWYQQSLDQGLQFLIQYYNGEERAKGNILERFSAQQFPDLHSELNLSSLELGDSALYFCASSSGTSGIYGTQYFGPGTRLTVL.

The V call is TRBV27, the J call TRBJ1-1; a possible D gene is TRBD1 (6 bases). The CDR3 runs to 14 residues. Trimming took off 7 bases at V and 1 base at J, with 13 bases between the two ends. The germline CDR1 and CDR2 sequences are MNHEY and SMNVEV (reference sequence). The CDR3 loop is CASNPTGTNTEAFF. CDR3 DNA: TGTGCCAGCAATCCGACAGGAACGAACACTGAAGCTTTCTTT.

The CDR3 loop is CASSLQGINTEAFF. CDR3 in DNA: TGTGCCAGCAGCCTACAGGGAATTAACACTGAAGCTTTCTTT. The chain joins TRBV28 to TRBJ1-1; TRBD1 is a possible D gene (6 bases). Trimming removed 6 bases from V and 2 bases from J, with 13 bases in between. Germline CDR1 is MDHEN and CDR2 is SYDVKM. The CDR3 covers 14 residues.

The chain employs TRBV30 and TRBJ2-6, with TRBD2 as a possible D gene (5 bases). V lost 7 bases, J lost 2 bases, and 9 bases lay in between. From germline, CDR1 is GTSNPN and CDR2 SVGIG (reference sequence). This CDR3 has 13 amino acids. CDR3 amino acids: CASKGAGANVLTF. CDR3 coding DNA: TGTGCCTCGAAGGGAGCTGGGGCCAACGTCCTGACTTTC.